The 15 T cell receptor beta chains listed next were all sequenced from one sample in a study of CD8+CD57+ T cells in acquired aplastic anemia. Patients picked for sequencing had shown CD8+CD57+ cell expansion detected by flow cytometry. Template material for TCR beta VDJ and CDR3 profiling consisted of genomic DNA. Each CDR3 protein gets one entry after TCRdb re-called the reads with MiXCR. The data show around 170,000 distinct CDR3 sequences, 48% seen once. Sequencing was performed on sorted CD4+, CD8+, or CD8+CD57+ T cells (not recorded which) from PBMCs. The source of these receptors is a human donor with aplastic anemia.

This clonotype was found many times. The genes are TRBV7-6 and TRBJ2-3; 12 bases are a match to TRBD2. V trimming: 5 bases; J trimming: 4 bases; junction bases outside the gene matches: 4. The CDR3 has 15 amino acids. CDR1 SGHVS and CDR2 FNYEAQ come from the germline V gene. In DNA, the CDR3 is TGTGCCAGCAGCCCGACTAGCGGGAGCCCAGATACGCAGTATTTT. This codes for CASSPTSGSPDTQYF.

The chain employs TRBV19 and TRBJ1-2; no firm D call. V shed 4 bases and J shed 4 bases, with 13 bases lying between them. Germline CDR1 is LNHDA and CDR2 is SQIVND (reference sequence). The CDR3 loop spans 14 amino acids. CDR3 nucleotides: TGTGCCAGTAGTACCCCCCGGAAGCTCTATGGCTACACCTTC. Translation gives CASSTPRKLYGYTF.

There are many counts of this clonotype. The rearrangement joins TRBV30 to TRBJ2-7; the match to TRBD1 covers 8 bases. The CDR3 contains 12 residues. Germline assignment: CDR1 GTSNPN and CDR2 SVGIG (reference sequence). V lost 7 bases to trimming and J lost 3 bases; unmatched junction nucleotides: 5. The CDR3 loop reads CASTDRGYEQYF. CDR3 nucleotide sequence: TGTGCCTCTACCGACAGGGGCTACGAGCAGTACTTC.

This clonotype turned up a few times. The junction differs from germline at one of its ends, possibly a read error. CDR3 amino acids: CSAPHGAGGLFF. The CDR3, as DNA: TGCAGTGCTCCTCACGGGGCCGGGGGGCTGTTTTTT. The chain couples TRBV20-1 to TRBJ2-2; a possible D gene is TRBD2 (6 bases). This CDR3 contains 12 residues. Germline CDR1 and CDR2: DFQATT and SNEGSKA (reference sequence).

This clonotype was recorded many times. The chain joins TRBV7-9 to TRBJ2-3, with 8 nucleotides matching TRBD1. Trimming took 5 bases from V and 2 from J; bases not matched to a gene: 6. The CDR3 has 15 residues. CDR1 and CDR2 from the germline V gene are SEHNR and FQNEAQ (reference sequence). This CDR3 reads CASSPNRGFTDTQYF. DNA of the CDR3: TGTGCCAGCAGCCCTAACAGGGGGTTCACAGATACGCAGTATTTT.

The CDR3 loop reads CASSRSSGQGKYQETQYF. CDR3 nucleotides: TGCGCCAGCAGCCGAAGTTCCGGACAGGGGAAGTACCAAGAGACCCAGTACTTC. This chain uses TRBV5-1 with TRBJ2-5, with 9 bases that match TRBD1. The trim removed 4 bases at V and 0 bases at J, leaving 13 bases unmatched. Germline CDR1 is SGHRS and CDR2 is YFSETQ. There are 18 residues in the CDR3. The variable domain in full, completed from reference TRBV5-1 and TRBJ2-5, reads KAGVTQTPRYLIKTRGQQVTLSCSPISGHRSVSWYQQTPGQGLQFLFEYFSETQRNKGNFPGRFSGRQFSNSRSEMNVSTLELGDSALYLCASSRSSGQGKYQETQYFGPGTRLLVL.

At least ten counts were recorded for this clonotype. J is TRBJ1-4 and V is TRBV6-1; D possibly corresponds to TRBD1 (6 bases). The CDR3 spans 13 residues. The germline CDR1 and CDR2 sequences are MNHNS and SASEGT. Trimming cost V 4 bases and J 6 bases, with 9 bases left between them. The CDR3 reads CASSVPGDEKLFF. The CDR3 DNA is TGTGCCAGCAGTGTCCCAGGGGATGAAAAACTGTTTTTT.

The V and J genes are TRBV2 and TRBJ2-1; no definite D call. Trimming shortened V by 6 bases and J by 14 bases, and 17 bases separated the two germline ends. The CDR3 loop spans 12 amino acids. The germline V gene has CDR1 SNHLY and CDR2 FYNNEI. The CDR3 is CASSPHRDIEFF. In DNA, the CDR3 is TGTGCCAGCAGCCCCCACAGAGACATAGAGTTCTTC.

This clonotype has just one count. The chain has TRBV5-1 and TRBJ1-6; D is undetermined. The CDR3 sequence is 15 residues long. Per the germline V gene, CDR1 is SGHRS and CDR2 is YFSETQ. V shed 0 bases and J shed 9 bases, with 13 bases lying between them. The CDR3 DNA sequence: TGCGCCAGCAGCTTGGTGCCACGTTGGCGTTCACCCCTCCACTTT. Its translation: CASSLVPRWRSPLHF.

This clonotype was seen more than once but under ten times. The chain combines TRBV20-1 with TRBJ2-7; 9 positions agree with TRBD1. Unmatched junction bases numbered 5, after V lost 3 bases and J lost 2 bases. Germline-derived CDR1 and CDR2 are DFQATT and SNEGSKA (reference sequence). This CDR3 spans 14 amino acids. CDR3 loop: CSARGDRVAYEQYF. DNA of the CDR3: TGCAGTGCTAGGGGGGACAGGGTAGCCTACGAGCAGTACTTC.

This clonotype showed up many times. The rearrangement uses TRBV5-8 and TRBJ1-6; D gene ambiguous. V was clipped by 6 bases and J by 8 bases, with 12 bases between them. Germline V gene lookup returns CDR1 SGHTS and CDR2 YDEGEE. CDR3 length equals 13 residues. The CDR3 protein is CASTELMDSPLHF. The CDR3 DNA follows: TGTGCCAGCACCGAACTAATGGATTCACCCCTCCACTTT.

In DNA form, the CDR3 reads TGTGCCAGTAGTATAGTGGGGGCTAGCGGGAGGGCCAGAATCGGTGAGCAGTTCTTC. Protein: CASSIVGASGRARIGEQFF. V is TRBV19 and J is TRBJ2-1, with 12 bases matching TRBD2. The CDR3 consists of 19 residues. J was trimmed by 9 bases and V by 1 base; bases with no gene match: 16. Per germline, CDR1 LNHDA and CDR2 SQIVND (reference sequence).

The V and J genes are TRBV4-1 and TRBJ1-2; possibly TRBD1 for D (6 bases). Trimming took off 1 base at V and 2 bases at J, with 17 bases between the two ends. The CDR3 runs to 17 residues. Germline assignment: CDR1 MGHRA and CDR2 YSYEKL. CDR3 loop: CASSQGGVRRGNYGYTF. As DNA, the CDR3 is TGCGCCAGCAGCCAAGGGGGAGTCCGGAGGGGGAACTATGGCTACACCTTC.

This clonotype was observed at least ten times. The chain employs TRBV5-1 and TRBJ1-1; D possibly corresponds to TRBD1 (5 bases). CDR3 length: 12 amino acids. V was trimmed by 0 bases and J by 7 bases, leaving 7 bases between them. From germline, CDR1 is SGHRS and CDR2 YFSETQ. The CDR3 nucleotides read TGCGCCAGCAGCTTGGAGGGGTTTGAAGCTTTCTTT. It is translated as CASSLEGFEAFF.

For this clonotype: Germline is not matched at one junction end, which may reflect a read error. The chain recombines TRBV20-1 with TRBJ2-7; D is ambiguous. The CDR3 loop spans 11 amino acids. Germline V CDR1 and CDR2: DFQATT, SNEGSKA (reference sequence). CDR3 sequence reads: CSAAPGYERYF. CDR3 bases: TGCAGTGCTGCGCCAGGCTACGAGCGGTACTTC.